A single sample is the source of the 24 T cell receptor beta chains below, sequenced in a study of T cells in Graves' hyperthyroidism and ophthalmopathy. Amplification of TCR beta CDR3 regions used RNA as the template. TCR CDR3 regions were first amplified by RT-PCR with HTBI primers. TCRdb fed the multiplex PCR reads into MiXCR, producing one record per CDR3 protein. This repertoire shows fewer than 800,000 distinct CDR3 sequences, 16% found once; its top ten account for under 10%. The source material was blood. These receptors all stem from a man between 18 and 29 years old with Graves' hyperthyroidism.

Written as DNA, the CDR3 is TGTGCCAGCAGCCAAGATGTACGGACAGGGGATCTCGTCGACTATGGCTACACCTTC. It codes for CASSQDVRTGDLVDYGYTF. The V call is TRBV3-1, the J call TRBJ1-2; TRBD1 agrees at 9 bases. The CDR3 runs to 19 residues. CDR1 and CDR2 from the germline V gene are LGHDT and YNNKEL (reference sequence). The V gene end was trimmed by 0 bases and the J gene end by 3 bases; junction bases not matched to a gene: 14.

The chain is built from TRBV19 and TRBJ2-3; TRBD1 is a possible D gene (6 bases). The CDR3 has 14 residues. V was cut by 5 bases and J by 2 bases, with 11 bases left in between. Germline V gene data show CDR1 as LNHDA and CDR2 as SQIVND (reference sequence). In nucleotides, the CDR3 is TGTGCCAGTAGTTATCAGGGGTACACAGATACGCAGTATTTT. Its translation is CASSYQGYTDTQYF.

This clonotype was recorded a few times. The chain couples TRBV5-1 to TRBJ2-5, with unresolved D. The V end was cut by 1 base, the J end by 5 bases, with 9 bases between. The CDR3 spans 13 residues. The germline V gene has CDR1 SGHRS and CDR2 YFSETQ. CDR3 DNA: TGCGCCAGCAGCTTGTACGGATACGAGACCCAGTACTTC. Amino acid sequence: CASSLYGYETQYF.

This chain uses TRBV20-1 with TRBJ1-1; D is possibly TRBD1 (6 bases). Germline CDR1 reads DFQATT; CDR2 reads SNEGSKA (reference sequence). V lost 5 bases and J 1 base, leaving 17 bases between the germline ends. There are 15 residues in the CDR3. The DNA of the CDR3 is TGCAGTGCTCGACAGGTCCGTCGGGAGAACACTGAAGCTTTCTTT. Translation gives CSARQVRRENTEAFF.

There are many counts of this clonotype. The gene calls are TRBV11-3 and TRBJ2-1; D is unclear. The germline gives CDR1 SGHNT, CDR2 YENEEA. The CDR3 consists of 16 residues. Trimming stripped 5 bases from V and 0 bases from J, with 14 bases between. The CDR3 DNA reads TGTGCCAGCAGCCCTGGGGTACAGAGCTCCTACAATGAGCAGTTCTTC. Amino acid sequence: CASSPGVQSSYNEQFF.

This clonotype was counted only a few times. The J gene is TRBJ2-2, the V gene TRBV7-2; possibly TRBD2 for D (5 bases). This CDR3 is built from 16 residues. Trimming shortened V by 1 base and J by 5 bases, and 14 bases separated the two germline ends. Germline-derived CDR1 and CDR2 are SGHTA and FQGNSA. The CDR3 DNA sequence: TGTGCCAGCAGCTTAGGCGCGGGCCCCGGTACCGGGGAGCTGTTTTTT. Encoded protein: CASSLGAGPGTGELFF.

This clonotype was seen many times. The rearrangement uses TRBV28 and TRBJ2-7, with 8 bases lining up with TRBD2. Unmatched junction bases numbered 6, after V lost 2 bases and J lost 3 bases. Germline V gene lookup returns CDR1 MDHEN and CDR2 SYDVKM. CDR3 size: 15 residues. CDR3 DNA: TGTGCCAGCAGTTTAGAGACTAGCGCGCACTACGAGCAGTACTTC. Protein sequence: CASSLETSAHYEQYF.

This clonotype was observed a few times. This sequence joins TRBV29-1 and TRBJ2-3; D is ambiguous. CDR1 and CDR2 (germline): SQVTM, ANQGSEA. V shed 0 bases and J shed 3 bases, with 4 bases lying between them. The CDR3 loop spans 12 amino acids. The chain's CDR3 is CSVEEGTDTQYF. The CDR3 DNA follows: TGCAGCGTTGAAGAGGGGACAGATACGCAGTATTTT.

The rearrangement uses TRBV4-2 and TRBJ2-7, with 11 bases lining up with TRBD2. The germline V gene encodes CDR1 LGHNA and CDR2 YNFKEQ. The CDR3 is 17 amino acids. V was pared by 0 bases and J by 4 bases, with 8 bases of the junction left unmatched. Here the CDR3 reads CASSQESTSGSLYEQYF. The CDR3 nucleotides are TGTGCCAGCAGCCAAGAGTCAACTAGCGGGAGCTTGTACGAGCAGTACTTC.

This clonotype came up a few times. The chain combines TRBV28 with TRBJ1-2; TRBD1 matches 8 bases. There are 13 residues in the CDR3. V lost 4 bases and J lost 3; bases outside the gene matches: 1. The germline V gene has CDR1 MDHEN and CDR2 SYDVKM. The CDR3 bases are TGTGCCAGCAGTTCAGGGGGCGACTATGGCTACACCTTC. The encoded protein is CASSSGGDYGYTF.

The chain uses TRBV20-1 and TRBJ1-5; 7 bases are a match to TRBD1. The CDR3 is made up of 14 amino acids. The germline V gene encodes CDR1 DFQATT and CDR2 SNEGSKA (reference sequence). The junction had 9 bases not matched to a gene; V was cut back by 1 base and J by 9 bases. This chain's CDR3 is CSARGGQSGGPQHF. DNA for the CDR3: TGCAGTGCTAGAGGGGGACAGAGCGGGGGGCCCCAGCATTTT.

The chain links TRBV4-2 to TRBJ2-1; perhaps TRBD2 as D (5 bases). The CDR3 covers 15 residues. V lost 0 bases and J lost 0, with 6 bases in between. Germline V lookup: CDR1 LGHNA, CDR2 YNFKEQ. CDR3 nucleotide sequence: TGTGCCAGCAGCCAAGAACTAGTCTCCTACAATGAGCAGTTCTTC. Translating gives CASSQELVSYNEQFF.

This clonotype showed up many times. The gene calls are TRBV12-3 or TRBV12-4 and TRBJ2-7; 7 bases are shared with TRBD2. The CDR3 sequence is 16 residues long. Losses at the gene ends were 1 base for V and 0 bases for J; bases not matched to a gene: 6. The CDR3 nucleotides read TGTGCCAGCAGTTTAGGTCACGGGAGGAACTCCTACGAGCAGTACTTC. Encoded protein: CASSLGHGRNSYEQYF.

This clonotype was recorded many times. V and J are TRBV20-1 and TRBJ1-5; D ambiguous. The CDR3 runs to 13 residues. CDR1 is DFQATT, CDR2 SNEGSKA, per germline (reference sequence). Trimming pared 5 bases from V and 0 bases from J, leaving 8 bases between. The CDR3 spells CSARADSNQPQHF. CDR3 coding DNA: TGCAGTGCTCGGGCGGATAGCAATCAGCCCCAGCATTTT.

This clonotype appeared many times. The chain carries TRBV20-1 and TRBJ2-7; TRBD2 agrees at 12 bases. The CDR3 contains 19 residues. The V segment lost 1 base and the J segment 0 bases; nucleotides outside the gene matches: 13. Germline V gene data show CDR1 as DFQATT and CDR2 as SNEGSKA (reference sequence). CDR3 protein: CSARVRSSGREISSYEQYF. The CDR3 bases are TGCAGTGCTAGAGTCCGGTCTAGCGGGAGGGAGATTAGCTCCTACGAGCAGTACTTC.

CDR3 amino acids: CASSFTTVSNTEAFF. As DNA, the CDR3 is TGCGCCAGCAGCTTCACGACAGTGTCGAACACTGAAGCTTTCTTT. The chain carries TRBV5-1 and TRBJ1-1, with D tentatively TRBD1 (5 bases). Germline V lookup: CDR1 SGHRS, CDR2 YFSETQ. The CDR3 has 15 amino acids. With 2 bases removed from V and 1 base from J, the gap between germline ends came to 12 bases.

There are many counts of this clonotype. The CDR3 loop reads CASSFTGPTANVLTF. CDR3 DNA: TGTGCCAGCAGCTTTACAGGCCCAACGGCCAACGTCCTGACTTTC. V and J are TRBV12-3 or TRBV12-4 and TRBJ2-6, with a tentative D call TRBD1 (5 bases). The CDR3 is 15 amino acids. V was cut by 6 bases and J by 6 bases, with 15 bases left in between.

V and J are TRBV28 and TRBJ1-5; 7 bases are a match to TRBD1. Trimming removed 5 bases from V and 9 bases from J; junction bases left unmatched: 13. Germline CDR1 MDHEN, CDR2 SYDVKM. The CDR3 consists of 15 residues. CDR3 DNA sequence: TGTGCCAGCAGTATTACAGGGGCCGACTTATTGCCCCAGCATTTT. Protein: CASSITGADLLPQHF. Together with reference TRBV28 and TRBJ1-5, the CDR3 gives the full variable domain: DVKVTQSSRYLVKRTGEKVFLECVQDMDHENMFWYRQDPGLGLRLIYFSYDVKMKEKGDIPEGYSVSREKKERFSLILESASTNQTSMYLCASSITGADLLPQHFGDGTRLSIL.

Ten or more counts support this clonotype. J is TRBJ2-3 and V is TRBV12-5; 14 nucleotides line up with TRBD2. The V and J ends lost 6 bases and 1 base, in that order; junction bases with no gene match: 6. Germline lookup yields CDR1 LGHNT and CDR2 FRNRAP. This CDR3 spans 17 amino acids. CDR3 nucleotides: TGTGCTAGTGGCCCCGGGACTAGCGGGAGACGCACAGATACGCAGTATTTT. It encodes CASGPGTSGRRTDTQYF.

This clonotype has a count of ten or more. The chain uses TRBV6-1 and TRBJ2-5; 11 bases agree with TRBD1. Germline V CDR1 and CDR2: MNHNS, SASEGT. This CDR3 region has 17 residues. Trimming removed 3 bases from V and 4 bases from J; junction bases left unmatched: 10. CDR3 sequence reads: CASSENIWTGGPETQYF. The DNA of the CDR3 is TGTGCCAGCAGTGAGAACATCTGGACAGGGGGCCCAGAGACCCAGTACTTC.

The V and J genes are TRBV5-6 and TRBJ1-5, with TRBD1 as a possible D gene (6 bases). V was shortened by 3 bases and J by 7 bases, with 17 bases between the two germline ends. CDR1 SGHDT and CDR2 YYEEEE come from the germline V gene. This CDR3 is built from 15 residues. The CDR3 here is CASSSFPGTSQPQHF. The DNA of the CDR3 is TGTGCCAGCAGCTCATTTCCAGGGACAAGCCAGCCCCAGCATTTT.

This clonotype was seen at least ten times. This chain links TRBV11-2 with TRBJ1-2, with no clear D. This CDR3 spans 13 amino acids. Germline assignment: CDR1 SGHAT and CDR2 FQNNGV. Trimming removed 0 bases at V and 6 bases at J, with 8 bases between. The chain's CDR3 is CASSLDPKDGYTF. The CDR3 nucleotides are TGTGCCAGCAGCTTAGATCCCAAAGATGGCTACACCTTC.

The chain is built from TRBV24-1 and TRBJ2-1, with 11 bases fitting TRBD2. CDR1 KGHDR and CDR2 SFDVKD come from the germline V gene. CDR3 size: 23 residues. The ends lost 5 bases at V and 4 bases at J; junction bases unmatched: 27. The DNA for the CDR3 is TGTGCCACCAGTGGCGGTGCTGGTGGTAGGCTAGCGGGAGGCACGCTCCTATACAATGAGCAGTTCTTC. Protein sequence: CATSGGAGGRLAGGTLLYNEQFF.

At least ten counts were recorded for this clonotype. The chain employs TRBV7-9 and TRBJ2-3; 11 nucleotides agree with TRBD2. The CDR3 totals 15 residues. V was clipped by 5 bases and J by 2 bases; unmatched bases: 3. Germline V gene data show CDR1 as SEHNR and CDR2 as FQNEAQ (reference sequence). CDR3 residues: CASSSSGRDTDTQYF. As DNA, the CDR3 is TGTGCCAGCAGCAGTAGCGGGAGGGACACAGATACGCAGTATTTT.